This record covers a single T cell receptor beta chain. What it recognizes is unknown. These data are taken from a study of beta chain features in type 1 diabetes. The CDR3 is 14 amino acids. Per the germline V gene, CDR1 is MNHEY and CDR2 is SMNVEV (reference sequence). The V end was cut by 6 bases, the J end by 1 base, with 10 bases between. Every bit of the isolated RNA underwent reverse transcription, so sequencing read expressed TCRB transcripts. Profiling relied on immunoSEQ multiplex PCR, and the TCRdb table lists in-frame clones only, not all of them. The sample contains 150,000 to 180,000 clones, approximately 12% of which appear only once. Study-wide findings and caveats: Researchers cautioned that cDNA sequencing could over-represent cells with high TCR expression. Compared to healthy donors, patients appeared to have naive, central memory and Treg TCRB repertoires that were more alike.

The source is a man between 18 and 29 years old in good health. Sequencing was carried out using central memory CD4+ T cells from blood. V is TRBV27 and J is TRBJ2-1; D is perhaps TRBD2 (6 bases). This CDR3 reads CASSPRGSYNEQFF. DNA for the CDR3: TGTGCCAGCAGCCCTCGGGGGTCCTACAATGAGCAGTTCTTC.